The present TCR beta chain was sequenced within a study of shared clonotypes between healthy human individuals. Regarding the study as a whole: Depth was large, yet rarefaction showed that sorted-subset sequencing was incomplete. Approximately 5.4% of naive CD4 clonotypes were common to several donors.

With regard to this clone: Its antigen remains unidentified.

Some clones are missing from TCRdb's copy, which holds only in-frame ones; the method was immunoSEQ multiplex PCR. The sample has 2 million to 2.5 million clones, approximately 94% seen once. The naive CD8 subset, CD45RO-negative cells positively selected for CCR7, excluded terminally differentiated effector memory CD45RA+ cells. Per germline, CDR1 MGHRA and CDR2 YSYEKL. V was clipped by 2 bases and J by 8 bases; unmatched bases: 5. The CDR3 consists of 15 residues. The J gene is TRBJ2-1, the V gene TRBV4-1; 11 bases line up with TRBD2. Sample: naive CD8+ T cells sorted from blood. The TCR was taken from a man younger than 35 in good health. CDR3 amino acids: CASSQLAGGEYEQFF. CDR3 nucleotide sequence: TGCGCCAGCAGCCAACTAGCGGGGGGTGAATATGAGCAGTTCTTC.